These 14 T cell receptor beta chains originate from one sample sequenced in a study of naive and memory T cell subsets. Both TRBC1 and TRBC2 were covered by a beta constant-region primer of two equimolar oligonucleotides. TCRdb reprocessed the UMI-ligation and nested PCR reads via MiXCR and lists one record per CDR3 protein. Of some 83,000 distinct CDR3 sequences in the sample, 10% to 15% were seen once. The sequenced sample was central memory CD4+ T cells from blood. The receptor source for this set is a human donor in good health.

The chain combines TRBV6-5 with TRBJ2-1, with 9 nucleotides matching TRBD2. From germline, CDR1 is MNHEY and CDR2 SVGAGI. V lost 0 bases and J lost 5; bases outside the gene matches: 8. This CDR3 spans 17 amino acids. Written as DNA, the CDR3 is TGTGCCAGCAGTTACTCGATACCTAGCGGGACCCACAATGAGCAGTTCTTC. This translates into CASSYSIPSGTHNEQFF.

There are many counts of this clonotype. The V and J genes are TRBV29-1 and TRBJ2-7; the match to TRBD2 covers 8 bases. The trim removed 4 bases at V and 2 bases at J, leaving 4 bases unmatched. This CDR3 has 13 residues. Germline V gives CDR1 SQVTM, CDR2 ANQGSEA. This CDR3 is CSVAAGGTYEQYF. The CDR3 bases are TGCAGCGTTGCTGCGGGAGGTACCTACGAGCAGTACTTC.

This clonotype was observed many times. The V call is TRBV7-9, the J call TRBJ2-7, with a weak D call TRBD1 (7 bases). This CDR3 is 15 amino acids long. Germline CDR1 is SEHNR and CDR2 is FQNEAQ (reference sequence). Trimming shortened V by 1 base and J by 4 bases, and 14 bases separated the two germline ends. The CDR3 DNA reads TGTGCCAGCAGCTTAGGGTCCCAGGGGGGATACGAGCAGTACTTC. Translation gives CASSLGSQGGYEQYF.

The sample holds a few counts of this clonotype. The chain is built from TRBV10-3 and TRBJ2-2, with D possibly being TRBD2 (7 bases). The germline V gene has CDR1 ENHRY and CDR2 SYGVKD. This CDR3 is 16 amino acids long. V was shortened by 4 bases and J by 4 bases, with 16 bases between the two germline ends. The CDR3 nucleotides are TGTGCCATCAGTGGAGGGGGGGACTGGGCCACCGGGGAGCTGTTTTTT. This gives the protein CAISGGGDWATGELFF.

The V and J genes are TRBV12-3 or TRBV12-4 and TRBJ2-7; possible D gene TRBD1, 6 bases. Trimming stripped 6 bases from V and 4 bases from J, with 19 bases between. The CDR3 length is 15 residues. The CDR3 nucleotides read TGTGCCAGCAGCAGGGACCGAGGCCAGGGGTACGAGCAGTACTTC. It yields the protein CASSRDRGQGYEQYF.

This clonotype turned up a few times. The V gene is TRBV7-8, the J gene TRBJ1-1; 7 bases are a match to TRBD1. CDR1 and CDR2 (germline): SGHVS, FQNEAQ. The J segment lost 4 bases and the V segment lost 5 bases, leaving 7 bases of the junction unmatched. The CDR3 covers 14 residues. CDR3 sequence: CASSIRQGSTEAFF. In nucleotides, the CDR3 is TGTGCCAGCAGCATAAGACAGGGCTCCACTGAAGCTTTCTTT.

The chain uses TRBV5-6 and TRBJ1-2, with 7 bases that match TRBD1. Losses at the gene ends were 3 bases for V and 8 bases for J; bases not matched to a gene: 10. The germline gives CDR1 SGHDT, CDR2 YYEEEE. The CDR3 covers 14 residues. CDR3 bases: TGTGCCAGCAGCTACAGGTCCGGGACAGCGGGCTACACCTTC. This gives the protein CASSYRSGTAGYTF.

The chain employs TRBV6-6 and TRBJ2-2; no clear D. There are 11 residues in the CDR3. Germline CDR1 and CDR2: MNHNY and SVGAGI (reference sequence). Trimming removed 8 bases from V and 6 bases from J, with 7 bases in between. For the CDR3, the DNA is TGTGCCAGCTTTTTAGCCGGGGAGCTGTTTTTT. Amino acid sequence: CASFLAGELFF.

This clonotype was picked up a small number of times. This sequence joins TRBV18 and TRBJ2-7; D remains ambiguous. The CDR3 loop spans 13 amino acids. Trimming cost V 4 bases and J 10 bases, with 17 bases left between them. Germline V gene sequence: CDR1 KGHSH, CDR2 LQKENI. Here the CDR3 DNA reads TGTGCCAGCTCACTAAGCGCGACGTCAGACCAGTACTTC. Its protein is CASSLSATSDQYF.

CDR3 nucleotide sequence: TGTGCCAGCAGCCCCGAGTTTGGAGCGGGACCCAGCGCAGAGACCCAGTACTTC. Its translation is CASSPEFGAGPSAETQYF. The rearrangement uses TRBV9 and TRBJ2-5; 7 bases fit TRBD2. The CDR3 runs to 18 residues. With 4 bases clipped from V and 4 bases from J, the junction kept 19 bases outside the gene matches. The germline gives CDR1 SGDLS, CDR2 YYNGEE.

The table lists this clonotype with a few counts. The genes are TRBV14 and TRBJ2-1; no clear D. Germline-derived CDR1 and CDR2 are SGHDN and FVKESK. The CDR3 is 12 residues long. The V end was cut by 0 bases, the J end by 9 bases, with 6 bases between. In DNA form, the CDR3 reads TGTGCCAGCAGCCAAGATGGAAGTGAGCAGTTCTTC. Encoded protein: CASSQDGSEQFF.

This clonotype showed up many times. J is TRBJ1-2 and V is TRBV20-1, with D maybe TRBD1 (5 bases). The V and J ends lost 4 bases and 3 bases respectively, with 12 bases between them. Germline V lookup: CDR1 DFQATT, CDR2 SNEGSKA (reference sequence). The CDR3 runs 13 residues. The CDR3 here is CSATGPLHYGYTF. In nucleotides, the CDR3 is TGCAGTGCTACGGGACCCCTGCACTATGGCTACACCTTC.

Note on this clonotype: At one end, the junction sequence differs from germline, possibly due to a read error. The CDR3 DNA reads TGCAGTGCTCCACGCCCCGGTACGAACACCGGGGGGCTGTTTTTT. Its translation: CSAPRPGTNTGGLFF. The genes are TRBV20-1 and TRBJ2-2; a weak D match, TRBD2 (6 bases). The CDR3 is made up of 15 amino acids. Germline assignment: CDR1 DFQATT and CDR2 SNEGSKA (reference sequence).

This clonotype was seen a handful of times. The chain links TRBV29-1 to TRBJ2-5, with D possibly called TRBD1 or TRBD2 (5 bases each). This CDR3 region has 16 residues. Trimming took off 7 bases at V and 1 base at J, with 22 bases between the two ends. The germline V gene encodes CDR1 SQVTM and CDR2 ANQGSEA. The DNA for the CDR3 is TGCAGCGCCGCGATTTTTGGGACCGCGGTCCAAGAGACCCAGTACTTC. Translation gives CSAAIFGTAVQETQYF.